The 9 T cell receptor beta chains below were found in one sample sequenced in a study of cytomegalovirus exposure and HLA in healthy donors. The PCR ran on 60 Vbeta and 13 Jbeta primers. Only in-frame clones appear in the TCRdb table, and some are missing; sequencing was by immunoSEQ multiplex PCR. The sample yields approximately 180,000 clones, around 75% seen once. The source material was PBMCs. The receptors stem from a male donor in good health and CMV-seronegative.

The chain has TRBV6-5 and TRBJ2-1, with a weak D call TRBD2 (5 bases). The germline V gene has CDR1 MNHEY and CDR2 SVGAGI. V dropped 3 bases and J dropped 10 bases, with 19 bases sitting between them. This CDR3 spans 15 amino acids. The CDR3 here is CASSYLSRRPWEQFF. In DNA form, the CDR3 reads TGTGCCAGCAGTTATCTCTCCAGGAGGCCATGGGAGCAGTTCTTC.

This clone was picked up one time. The CDR3, as DNA: TGTGCTAGTGGTTTCGGGGGGAATGAAAAACTGTTTTTT. This gives the protein CASGFGGNEKLFF. The chain links TRBV12-5 to TRBJ1-4, with D maybe TRBD1 (5 bases). The V gene's germline CDR1 is LGHNT and CDR2 FRNRAP. The ends were cut back, 3 bases at V and 5 bases at J, with 7 bases in the middle. The CDR3 spans 13 residues.

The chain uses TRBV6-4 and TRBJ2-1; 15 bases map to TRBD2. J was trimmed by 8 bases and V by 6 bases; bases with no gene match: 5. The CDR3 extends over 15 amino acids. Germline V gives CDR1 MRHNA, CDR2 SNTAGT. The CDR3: CASRRTSGRAHEQFF. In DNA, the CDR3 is TGTGCCAGCAGGAGGACTAGCGGGAGGGCCCATGAGCAGTTCTTC.

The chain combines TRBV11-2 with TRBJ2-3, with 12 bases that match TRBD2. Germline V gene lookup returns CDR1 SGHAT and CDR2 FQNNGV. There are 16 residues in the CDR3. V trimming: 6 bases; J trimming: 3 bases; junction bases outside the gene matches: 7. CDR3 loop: CASSKTSGSGTDTQYF. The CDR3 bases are TGTGCCAGCAGTAAGACTAGCGGGAGTGGGACAGATACGCAGTATTTT.

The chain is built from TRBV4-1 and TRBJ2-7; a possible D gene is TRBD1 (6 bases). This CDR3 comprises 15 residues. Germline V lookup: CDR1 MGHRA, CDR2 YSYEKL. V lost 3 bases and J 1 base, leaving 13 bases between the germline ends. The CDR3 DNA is TGCGCCAGCAGCCACCCCGACAGGCCTTCCTACGAGCAGTACTTC. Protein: CASSHPDRPSYEQYF.

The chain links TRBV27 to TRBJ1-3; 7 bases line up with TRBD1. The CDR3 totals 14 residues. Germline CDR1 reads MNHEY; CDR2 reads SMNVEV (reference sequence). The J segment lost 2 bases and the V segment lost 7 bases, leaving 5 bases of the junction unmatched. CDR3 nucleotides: TGTGCCAGCAAACCCGACAGGGCTGGAAACACCATATATTTT. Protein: CASKPDRAGNTIYF.

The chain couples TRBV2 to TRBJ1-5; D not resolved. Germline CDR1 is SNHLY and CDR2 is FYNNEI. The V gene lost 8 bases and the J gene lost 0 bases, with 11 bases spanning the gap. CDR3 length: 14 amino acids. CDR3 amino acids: CASRAQNSNQPQHF. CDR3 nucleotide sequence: TGTGCCAGCCGTGCCCAAAATAGCAATCAGCCCCAGCATTTT. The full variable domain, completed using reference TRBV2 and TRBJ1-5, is EPEVTQTPSHQVTQMGQEVILRCVPISNHLYFYWYRQILGQKVEFLVSFYNNEISEKSEIFDDQFSVERPDGSNFTLKIRSTKLEDSAMYFCASRAQNSNQPQHFGDGTRLSIL.

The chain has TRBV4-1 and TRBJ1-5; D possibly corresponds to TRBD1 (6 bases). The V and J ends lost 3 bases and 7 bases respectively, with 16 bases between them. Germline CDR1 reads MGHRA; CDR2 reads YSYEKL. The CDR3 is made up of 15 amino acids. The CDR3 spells CASSQGETGNQPQHF. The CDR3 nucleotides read TGCGCCAGCAGCCAGGGCGAGACAGGAAACCAGCCCCAGCATTTT.

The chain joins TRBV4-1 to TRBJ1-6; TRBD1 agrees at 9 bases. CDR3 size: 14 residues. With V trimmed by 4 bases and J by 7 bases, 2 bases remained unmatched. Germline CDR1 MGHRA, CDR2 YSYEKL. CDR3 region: CASSLDRGNSPLHF. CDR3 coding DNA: TGCGCCAGCAGCCTCGACAGGGGGAATTCACCCCTCCACTTT.